The next 26 T cell receptor beta chains were all read from a single sample in a study of read filtering for tumor transcriptome and immune sequencing. The library was built from roughly 400 ng RNA with molecular barcoded adaptors for alpha/delta and beta/gamma chains. TCRdb analysed the reads with MiXCR anew, one entry per CDR3 protein. The sample holds some 40,000 distinct CDR3 sequences; roughly 15% are singletons and the top ten take more than 15%. Material for sequencing was a population of CD138-negative cells sorted from bone marrow. The receptors here all came from a donor at least 40 years old with multiple myeloma.

In this sample, this clonotype turned up a few times. J is TRBJ1-1 and V is TRBV29-1, with 8 bases identical to TRBD1. Germline V gene sequence: CDR1 SQVTM, CDR2 ANQGSEA. The length of the CDR3 is 14 residues. The V gene end was trimmed by 5 bases and the J gene end by 1 base; junction bases not matched to a gene: 6. The CDR3 DNA reads TGCAGCGTTTCAACAGGGGGGAAGAACACTGAAGCTTTCTTT. Encoded protein: CSVSTGGKNTEAFF.

This clonotype showed up many times. The genes are TRBV28 and TRBJ2-6; D not certain. This CDR3 spans 13 amino acids. Germline assignment: CDR1 MDHEN and CDR2 SYDVKM. V gave up 6 bases and J gave up 3 bases, with 6 bases separating them. The DNA for the CDR3 is TGTGCCAGCAGCATTGTTGGGGCCAACGTCCTGACTTTC. Translation gives CASSIVGANVLTF.

This clonotype was seen a handful of times. The chain uses TRBV5-5 and TRBJ1-2, with no clear D. Trimming took off 1 base at V and 3 bases at J, with 10 bases between the two ends. The CDR3 covers 14 residues. Germline V gene data show CDR1 as SGHKS and CDR2 as YYEKEE (reference sequence). CDR3 in amino acids: CASSLTEGDYGYTF. CDR3 bases: TGTGCCAGCAGCTTGACGGAGGGCGACTATGGCTACACCTTC.

With respect to this clonotype: This could be a read error, since a much larger clone is one nucleotide away. Lacking the conserved final phenylalanine or tryptophan, this CDR3 likely reflects a read error. CDR3 bases: TGTGCCAGCAGCCGTGGACAGACACGTGAAGCTTTCTTA. This encodes CASSRGQTREAFL. The chain recombines TRBV7-8 with TRBJ1-1; a possible D gene is TRBD1 (6 bases). Germline lookup yields CDR1 SGHVS and CDR2 FQNEAQ. CDR3 length: 13 amino acids. V lost 5 bases and J 7 bases, leaving 14 bases between the germline ends.

The chain has TRBV7-9 and TRBJ2-7; D call uncertain. The V and J ends lost 2 bases and 1 base respectively, with 15 bases between them. There are 16 residues in the CDR3. From germline, CDR1 is SEHNR and CDR2 FQNEAQ (reference sequence). The CDR3 here is CASSLSGSESSYEQYF. CDR3 coding DNA: TGTGCCAGCAGCTTAAGTGGCAGCGAGAGTTCCTACGAGCAGTACTTC.

Many counts were recorded for this clonotype. V usage is TRBV28 and J usage is TRBJ2-1; possible D gene TRBD2, 5 bases. The CDR3 has 14 residues. V was trimmed by 5 bases and J by 5 bases, leaving 13 bases between them. CDR1 is MDHEN and CDR2 is SYDVKM in the germline V gene. As DNA, the CDR3 is TGTGCCAGCAGTCTAGCAGTCCCGAACAATGAGCAGTTCTTC. Translated, it gives CASSLAVPNNEQFF. The whole variable domain, remainder taken from reference TRBV28 and TRBJ2-1, is DVKVTQSSRYLVKRTGEKVFLECVQDMDHENMFWYRQDPGLGLRLIYFSYDVKMKEKGDIPEGYSVSREKKERFSLILESASTNQTSMYLCASSLAVPNNEQFFGPGTRLTVL.

This clonotype qualifies as medium-sized (0.01 to 0.1%). This sequence joins TRBV27 and TRBJ2-1, with 9 bases that match TRBD2. This CDR3 region has 15 residues. V shed 5 bases and J 9 bases; nucleotides not matched to a gene: 11. The germline V gene encodes CDR1 MNHEY and CDR2 SMNVEV (reference sequence). Here the CDR3 DNA reads TGTGCCAGCAGTCAATTTAGCGGGGGCCAGATTGAGCAGTTCTTC. It translates to CASSQFSGGQIEQFF.

The table lists this clonotype with many counts. This chain links TRBV7-2 with TRBJ2-7; 12 nucleotides match TRBD2. J was trimmed by 6 bases and V by 4 bases; bases with no gene match: 7. The CDR3 runs to 15 residues. The germline CDR1 and CDR2 sequences are SGHTA and FQGNSA. In DNA form, the CDR3 reads TGTGCCAGCAGCTCCCTAGCGGGGGGGAGGGCCGAGCAGTACTTC. Translating it yields CASSSLAGGRAEQYF.

Many counts were recorded for this clonotype. The chain carries TRBV7-9 and TRBJ1-1; D gene uncertain. The CDR3 length is 13 residues. CDR1 and CDR2 (germline): SEHNR, FQNEAQ (reference sequence). V lost 3 bases and J lost 7, with 12 bases in between. CDR3: CASSFNQVGEAFF. The CDR3 nucleotides read TGTGCCAGCAGCTTTAACCAGGTTGGTGAAGCTTTCTTT.

With regard to this clonotype: Just one base apart from a much larger clone, this may be a read error. This chain connects TRBV6-1 to TRBJ2-6; D might be TRBD2 (6 bases). There are 16 residues in the CDR3. V was pared by 5 bases and J by 1 base, with 12 bases between. Germline CDR1 MNHNS, CDR2 SASEGT. This CDR3 reads CASSKVGTSGANVLTF. Written as DNA, the CDR3 is TGTGCCAGCAGTAAAGTCGGGACTTCTGGGGCCAACGTCCTGACTTTC.

In this sample, this clonotype turned up once. The CDR3 does not close with the conserved phenylalanine or tryptophan, likely indicating a read error. This rearrangement joins TRBV4-3 to TRBJ2-1; no clear D. V shed 3 bases and J shed 4 bases, with 22 bases lying between them. CDR3 length equals 18 residues. Germline values: CDR1 LGHNA, CDR2 YSLEER. The chain's CDR3 is CASSHSPTTADSYNEQFI. The CDR3 coding sequence is TGCGCCAGCAGCCATTCCCCAACAACAGCCGACTCTTACAATGAGCAGTTCATC.

Ten or more counts support this clonotype. The rearrangement joins TRBV12-3 or TRBV12-4 to TRBJ2-4; D gene unclear. V was clipped by 7 bases and J by 0 bases, with 13 bases between them. This CDR3 is built from 15 residues. The CDR3 coding sequence is TGTGCCAGCAACTCCGAGGAGTTAGCCAAAAACATTCAGTACTTC. Its protein product is CASNSEELAKNIQYF.

Concerning this clonotype: A much larger clone lies a single base off, so this may be a read error. The chain recombines TRBV6-4 with TRBJ2-3, with 8 bases fitting TRBD2. Germline CDR1 MRHNA, CDR2 SNTAGT. This CDR3 is 15 amino acids long. This CDR3 reads CASSATGTRGDTRYF. The CDR3 DNA is TGTGCCAGCAGTGCAACCGGGACTAGAGGTGATACGCGGTATTTT.

Comment on this clonotype: A read error is likely here: a far larger clone is one base away. The rearrangement uses TRBV6-5 and TRBJ2-4; 7 nucleotides match TRBD2. The J call is doubtful: the DNA matches TRBJ2-3 better. CDR1 MNHEY and CDR2 SVGAGI come from the germline V gene. CDR3 length equals 13 residues. CDR3 loop: CASSYGRENAQYF. CDR3 nucleotide sequence: TGTGCCAGCAGTTACGGGAGGGAAAATGCGCAGTATTTT.

This clonotype was seen repeatedly, ten times or more. V and J are TRBV13 and TRBJ1-2, with D hard to call. Trimming took 5 bases from V and 4 from J, leaving 8 bases between them. Germline V CDR1 and CDR2: PRHDT, FYEKMQ (reference sequence). The CDR3 is 12 amino acids. In DNA, the CDR3 is TGTGCCAGCAGCCTGACGGTCTATGGCTACACCTTC. Translated: CASSLTVYGYTF.

This clonotype was observed many times. The rearrangement joins TRBV28 to TRBJ1-2; D unclear. This CDR3 is 12 amino acids long. The germline V gene encodes CDR1 MDHEN and CDR2 SYDVKM. V lost 6 bases and J lost 7, with 12 bases in between. CDR3 nucleotide sequence: TGTGCCAGCAGGCTAGACCATACTGGCTACACCTTC. It translates to CASRLDHTGYTF.

There are many counts of this clonotype. The chain recombines TRBV4-2 with TRBJ2-3; perhaps TRBD2 as D (6 bases). Per germline, CDR1 LGHNA and CDR2 YNFKEQ. V gave up 1 base and J gave up 2 bases, with 19 bases separating them. CDR3 size: 18 residues. The CDR3 spells CASSQVGRGTLFTDTQYF. Here the CDR3 DNA reads TGTGCCAGCAGCCAAGTGGGTCGGGGGACTTTATTCACAGATACGCAGTATTTT.

This clonotype was observed a handful of times. The rearrangement links TRBV7-2 to TRBJ2-7; 7 positions match TRBD1. The germline V gene has CDR1 SGHTA and CDR2 FQGNSA. Unmatched junction bases numbered 10, after V lost 5 bases and J lost 3 bases. The CDR3 extends over 15 amino acids. CDR3: CASSSRRTGYYEQYF. The CDR3, as DNA: TGTGCCAGCAGCAGCCGAAGGACAGGTTACTACGAGCAGTACTTC. The variable domain in full, completed from reference TRBV7-2 and TRBJ2-7, reads GAGVSQSPSNKVTEKGKDVELRCDPISGHTALYWYRQSLGQGLEFLIYFQGNSAPDKSGLPSDRFSAERTGGSVSTLTIQRTQQEDSAVYLCASSSRRTGYYEQYFGPGTRLTVT.

The sample holds many counts of this clonotype. A much larger clone sits a single nucleotide away, making a read error possible. The chain combines TRBV9 with TRBJ2-1; weak D call: TRBD1 (6 bases). The CDR3 is 13 residues long. From germline, CDR1 is SGDLS and CDR2 YYNGEE. With 3 bases removed from V and 12 bases from J, the gap between germline ends came to 16 bases. CDR3 loop: CASSDYRAHGQFF. CDR3 nucleotides: TGTGCCAGCAGCGACTACAGGGCCCATGGGCAGTTCTTC. The full variable domain, with the rest looked up from reference TRBV9 and TRBJ2-1, is DSGVTQTPKHLITATGQRVTLRCSPRSGDLSVYWYQQSLDQGLQFLIQYYNGEERAKGNILERFSAQQFPDLHSELNLSSLELGDSALYFCASSDYRAHGQFFGPGTRLTVL.

This clonotype was counted at least ten times. The chain couples TRBV19 to TRBJ2-1; D is perhaps TRBD2 (6 bases). There are 14 residues in the CDR3. The V end was cut by 5 bases, the J end by 9 bases, with 17 bases between. Looked up from germline, CDR1 is LNHDA and CDR2 is SQIVND (reference sequence). DNA of the CDR3: TGTGCCAGTAGTCGGGGTTCGGGGGTTATTGAGCAGTTCTTC. Translating it yields CASSRGSGVIEQFF. The full variable domain, with the rest looked up from reference TRBV19 and TRBJ2-1, is DGGITQSPKYLFRKEGQNVTLSCEQNLNHDAMYWYRQDPGQGLRLIYYSQIVNDFQKGDIAEGYSVSREKKESFPLTVTSAQKNPTAFYLCASSRGSGVIEQFFGPGTRLTVL.

This clonotype was detected ten times or more. The chain joins TRBV4-1 to TRBJ2-3; TRBD1 agrees at 10 bases. With 6 bases clipped from V and 3 bases from J, the junction kept 6 bases outside the gene matches. Germline CDR1 reads MGHRA; CDR2 reads YSYEKL. This CDR3 spans 15 amino acids. This chain's CDR3 is CASREAGQGTDTQYF. DNA for the CDR3: TGCGCCAGCAGAGAGGCGGGACAGGGGACAGATACGCAGTATTTT.

In its sample, this clonotype was seen many times. The chain joins TRBV27 to TRBJ1-2; 7 bases map to TRBD1. Germline-derived CDR1 and CDR2 are MNHEY and SMNVEV (reference sequence). Trimming took 5 bases from V and 6 from J; bases not matched to a gene: 6. The length of the CDR3 is 13 residues. The CDR3 region has the DNA TGTGCCAGCAGTCAGGGGACAGTAAATGGCTACACCTTC. Residues: CASSQGTVNGYTF.

The chain uses TRBV6-4 and TRBJ1-2, with a weak D call TRBD1 (5 bases). The V and J ends lost 6 bases and 6 bases respectively, with 20 bases between them. CDR3 size: 15 residues. Germline CDR1 reads MRHNA; CDR2 reads SNTAGT. DNA for the CDR3: TGTGCCAGCAGCCTTATTAGAGACCGGGGCGATGGCTACACCTTC. Protein: CASSLIRDRGDGYTF.

For this clonotype: Possible read error: a much larger clone is one base away. The J gene is TRBJ2-1, the V gene TRBV4-2, with D possibly matching TRBD1 (6 bases). CDR1 is LGHNA and CDR2 is YNFKEQ in the germline V gene. The CDR3 length is 15 residues. For the CDR3, the DNA is TGTGCCAGCAGCCAAGTTGGGGGCTGGGGCAATGGGCAGTTCTTC. Protein sequence: CASSQVGGWGNGQFF.

This clonotype was counted at least ten times. The chain recombines TRBV19 with TRBJ2-2; no definite D call. The CDR3 is 11 amino acids. Germline V gene data show CDR1 as LNHDA and CDR2 as SQIVND (reference sequence). Trimming took off 7 bases at V and 6 bases at J, with 6 bases between the two ends. The CDR3 spells CASTTAGELFF. The CDR3 bases are TGTGCCAGTACCACAGCCGGGGAGCTGTTTTTT.

This clonotype was observed many times. This chain links TRBV6-2 or TRBV6-3 with TRBJ1-2; unclear D gene. The CDR3 sequence is 17 residues long. V was cut by 0 bases and J by 2 bases, with 16 bases left in between. Germline V gene lookup returns CDR1 MNHEY and CDR2 SVGEGT. In nucleotides, the CDR3 is TGTGCCAGCAGTTACTCCGTTTTGAAGGGAGGCAACTATGGCTACACCTTC. This encodes CASSYSVLKGGNYGYTF.